This T cell receptor beta chain is drawn from a study of T cell changes during pregnancy in multiple sclerosis. This clone appeared a few times. The CDR3 spans 13 residues. Germline CDR1 SQVTM, CDR2 ANQGSEA. V lost 6 bases to trimming and J lost 3 bases, with 14 bases between them. The method was immunoSEQ multiplex PCR; TCRdb's version includes in-frame clones alone and lacks a portion of them. The sample contains some 80,000 clones, 80% to 90% of which appear only once. The clonotype originates from a female donor in good health, enrolled as a control in a pregnancy study. The specimen comprised peripheral blood, sampled in the first trimester of pregnancy. This chain uses TRBV29-1 with TRBJ1-1; weak D call: TRBD1 (6 bases). The CDR3 reads CSVTQGGDTEAFF. The DNA of the CDR3 is TGCAGCGTAACACAGGGTGGGGACACTGAAGCTTTCTTT.